This T cell receptor (beta chain) was recovered during a study of cytomegalovirus exposure and HLA in healthy donors. The CDR3 consists of 12 residues. The V end was cut by 3 bases, the J end by 9 bases, with 6 bases between. Germline lookup yields CDR1 MNHNS and CDR2 SASEGT. Both 60 Vbeta primers and 13 Jbeta primers went into the PCR. Here immunoSEQ multiplex PCR was the method, and the copy in TCRdb shows in-frame clones only, minus some. The sample holds roughly 120,000 clones, roughly four fifths seen once. As concerns this clone: Other nucleotide sequences from this sample produce the same CDR3.

This TCR was sampled from a man aged 25-45 years in good health and CMV-seropositive. The V call is TRBV6-1, the J call TRBJ1-6; no reliable D call. Input material: PBMCs. In nucleotides, the CDR3 is TGTGCCAGCAGTGAGAGAAGTTCACCCCTCCACTTT. Protein product: CASSERSSPLHF.